This TCR beta chain derives from a study of blood T cell repertoires in COVID-19. Germline V gene lookup returns CDR1 SGHAT and CDR2 FQNNGV. The CDR3 runs to 14 residues. Deletions cut 7 bases from V and 2 bases from J, with 15 bases between. Profiled with immunoSEQ multiplex PCR; TCRdb holds only in-frame clones, not every one. This table has approximately 150,000 clones, about nine tenths appearing once. The rearrangement links TRBV11-2 to TRBJ2-7; possible D gene TRBD1, 5 bases. This sequence originates from a woman aged 60 to 75 with active or convalescent COVID-19. The sample taken for sequencing was peripheral blood. The CDR3 sequence: CASTIGAGPYEQYF. In DNA form, the CDR3 reads TGTGCCAGCACCATAGGGGCAGGCCCCTACGAGCAGTACTTC.